These 21 T cell receptor beta chains were sequenced from one sample in a study of Ad26.COV2.S vaccination and SARS-CoV-2 variants. Treatment: approximately 18 received Ad26.COV2.S at low or high dose, single or two shots; about 5 received placebo; per-sample allocation not given. Day 63 after the first injection of vaccine or placebo was the sampling time. Clones were read by immunoSEQ multiplex PCR, and TCRdb kept only the in-frame ones, dropping some. The sample includes about 350,000 clones, more than 85% of them seen just once. The material sequenced was peripheral blood, taken in a trial of Ad26.COV2.S vaccine versus placebo. The receptor set was obtained from a person aged 18 to 65 who received the Ad26.COV2.S COVID-19 vaccine or a placebo.

The rearrangement links TRBV19 to TRBJ2-7; D possibly corresponds to TRBD2 (6 bases). Germline loops: CDR1 LNHDA, CDR2 SQIVND (reference sequence). The CDR3 covers 16 residues. V was clipped by 4 bases and J by 4 bases, with 20 bases between them. Here the CDR3 DNA reads TGTGCCAGTAGTACCGCCGGTGGGCGGGGATCATACGAGCAGTACTTC. Amino acid sequence: CASSTAGGRGSYEQYF.

The chain is built from TRBV11-2 and TRBJ2-3; D not certain. The CDR3 sequence is 13 residues long. From germline, CDR1 is SGHAT and CDR2 FQNNGV. V lost 1 base and J 4 bases, leaving 6 bases between the germline ends. Written as DNA, the CDR3 is TGTGCCAGCAGCTTAGGGACGTCAGATACGCAGTATTTT. Translation: CASSLGTSDTQYF.

The V and J genes are TRBV6-1 and TRBJ2-7; 10 positions match TRBD1. Germline lookup yields CDR1 MNHNS and CDR2 SASEGT. There are 16 residues in the CDR3. V dropped 5 bases and J dropped 3; count of bases not matched to a gene: 10. As DNA, the CDR3 is TGTGCCAGCAGTAAAGGGACAGGGGAGAGTATCTACGAGCAGTACTTC. Protein product: CASSKGTGESIYEQYF.

This chain links TRBV2 with TRBJ2-7; D gene unclear. In germline, CDR1 is SNHLY, CDR2 FYNNEI. With 3 bases removed from V and 3 bases from J, the gap between germline ends came to 6 bases. CDR3 size: 12 residues. The CDR3 region has the DNA TGTGCCAGCAGTGACAGCGACTACGAGCAGTACTTC. Its translation: CASSDSDYEQYF.

J is TRBJ1-5 and V is TRBV7-9; D unclear. Germline CDR1 SEHNR, CDR2 FQNEAQ (reference sequence). CDR3 length: 13 residues. With 2 bases removed from V and 3 bases from J, the gap between germline ends came to 5 bases. DNA for the CDR3: TGTGCCAGCAGCTTATACTTCAATCAGCCCCAGCATTTT. Translated, it gives CASSLYFNQPQHF.

The rearrangement uses TRBV6-1 and TRBJ2-7; 7 bases fit TRBD1. V trimming: 0 bases; J trimming: 4 bases; junction bases outside the gene matches: 6. There are 15 residues in the CDR3. Germline CDR1 is MNHNS and CDR2 is SASEGT. The CDR3 DNA follows: TGTGCCAGCAGTGAAGCAGGGGGCTCTGGTTACGAGCAGTACTTC. Translated: CASSEAGGSGYEQYF.

The chain links TRBV5-5 to TRBJ2-5; D is possibly TRBD2 (6 bases). The germline CDR1 and CDR2 sequences are SGHKS and YYEKEE (reference sequence). Trimming removed 6 bases at V and 0 bases at J, with 15 bases between. This CDR3 has 15 amino acids. The DNA of the CDR3 is TGTGCCAGCATCCCCCATTGGGGGGACCAAGAGACCCAGTACTTC. As protein: CASIPHWGDQETQYF.

This CDR3 is CATSREGANSPLHF. The DNA of the CDR3 is TGTGCCACCAGCAGAGAGGGGGCGAATTCACCCCTCCACTTT. The chain couples TRBV15 to TRBJ1-6; D may be TRBD1 (6 bases). The length of the CDR3 is 14 residues. Germline loops: CDR1 LNHNV, CDR2 YYDKDF (reference sequence). V lost 0 bases and J 7 bases, leaving 7 bases between the germline ends.

Of note for this clone: Other DNA sequences within the sample encode an identical CDR3. V and J are TRBV7-2 and TRBJ1-1, with a tentative D call TRBD1 (5 bases). The ends were cut back, 1 base at V and 0 bases at J, with 6 bases in the middle. Germline V gene lookup returns CDR1 SGHTA and CDR2 FQGNSA. The CDR3 is 14 residues long. The CDR3 DNA reads as TGTGCCAGCAGCTTAGACAGGATGAACACTGAAGCTTTCTTT. It specifies CASSLDRMNTEAFF. The full variable domain, with the rest looked up from reference TRBV7-2 and TRBJ1-1, is GAGVSQSPSNKVTEKGKDVELRCDPISGHTALYWYRQSLGQGLEFLIYFQGNSAPDKSGLPSDRFSAERTGGSVSTLTIQRTQQEDSAVYLCASSLDRMNTEAFFGQGTRLTVV.

The chain recombines TRBV9 with TRBJ2-1, with D perhaps matching TRBD1 or TRBD2 (5 bases each). The CDR3 contains 12 residues. V dropped 2 bases and J dropped 8 bases, with 8 bases sitting between them. Germline-derived CDR1 and CDR2 are SGDLS and YYNGEE. The DNA for the CDR3 is TGTGCCAGCAGCGTGGGGGTGGATGAGCAGTTCTTC. Translated, it gives CASSVGVDEQFF.

The chain joins TRBV3-1 (or the pseudogene TRBV3-2) to TRBJ2-7; 7 bases line up with TRBD1. V was clipped by 1 base and J by 5 bases; unmatched bases: 8. The V gene's germline CDR1 is LGHDT and CDR2 YNNKEL (reference sequence). The CDR3 spans 15 residues. CDR3 in amino acids: CASSQAEGGGDEQYF. CDR3 nucleotide sequence: TGTGCCAGCAGCCAAGCAGAAGGGGGCGGTGACGAGCAGTACTTC.

This rearrangement joins TRBV7-9 to TRBJ2-7; TRBD1 matches 7 bases. The germline V gene encodes CDR1 SEHNR and CDR2 FQNEAQ (reference sequence). This CDR3 has 14 amino acids. Trimming at V came to 3 bases and at J to 4 bases, leaving 6 bases not matched to a gene. CDR3: CASSFPGQLYEQYF. In DNA form, the CDR3 reads TGTGCCAGCAGCTTCCCGGGACAGTTGTACGAGCAGTACTTC. Together with reference TRBV7-9 and TRBJ2-7, the CDR3 gives the full variable domain: DTGVSQNPRHKITKRGQNVTFRCDPISEHNRLYWYRQTLGQGPEFLTYFQNEAQLEKSRLLSDRFSAERPKGSFSTLEIQRTEQGDSAMYLCASSFPGQLYEQYFGPGTRLTVT.

This rearrangement joins TRBV6-5 to TRBJ2-5, with D perhaps assigned TRBD1 or TRBD2 (5 bases each). Germline values: CDR1 MNHEY, CDR2 SVGAGI. V was pared by 0 bases and J by 5 bases, with 13 bases between. This CDR3 is 15 amino acids long. DNA for the CDR3: TGTGCCAGCAGTTACTCGGACCGGGGCGGGGAGACCCAGTACTTC. Protein sequence: CASSYSDRGGETQYF.

The chain is built from TRBV7-9 and TRBJ2-3, with D perhaps matching TRBD2 (6 bases). The ends were cut back, 3 bases at V and 6 bases at J, with 13 bases in the middle. The CDR3 sequence is 14 residues long. Germline values: CDR1 SEHNR, CDR2 FQNEAQ (reference sequence). CDR3 nucleotides: TGTGCCAGCAGCTTGGGGACTGTCGGCGATACGCAGTATTTT. Translated: CASSLGTVGDTQYF.

The chain links TRBV5-6 to TRBJ2-7, with a weak D call TRBD1 (5 bases). Germline loops: CDR1 SGHDT, CDR2 YYEEEE. Trimming took 3 bases from V and 2 from J, leaving 9 bases between them. The CDR3 runs to 13 residues. The CDR3 DNA is TGTGCCAGCAGCTACGACAGCCCCTACGAGCAGTACTTC. Its protein product is CASSYDSPYEQYF.

The genes are TRBV10-3 and TRBJ1-2; 10 bases fit TRBD1. CDR1 is ENHRY and CDR2 is SYGVKD in the germline V gene. The CDR3 is 14 amino acids. The V and J ends lost 6 bases and 4 bases, in that order; junction bases with no gene match: 5. CDR3 loop: CAIRTGGISYGYTF. CDR3 nucleotides: TGTGCCATCAGGACAGGGGGCATAAGCTATGGCTACACCTTC.

The chain employs TRBV6-4 and TRBJ2-6; no firm D call. CDR1 is MRHNA, CDR2 SNTAGT, per germline. Deletions cut 2 bases from V and 0 bases from J, with 2 bases between. This CDR3 has 14 amino acids. CDR3: CASSDGSGANVLTF. DNA of the CDR3: TGTGCCAGCAGTGACGGCTCTGGGGCCAACGTCCTGACTTTC.

The chain has TRBV4-3 and TRBJ2-5; TRBD2 matches 8 bases. From germline, CDR1 is LGHNA and CDR2 YSLEER. The V gene end was trimmed by 2 bases and the J gene end by 4 bases; junction bases not matched to a gene: 12. The length of the CDR3 is 17 residues. The CDR3 DNA follows: TGCGCCAGCAGCCAAAAAAGGACTGCGGGGGGCCCAGAGACCCAGTACTTC. This translates into CASSQKRTAGGPETQYF.

A few counts support this clone. As DNA, the CDR3 is TGTGCCAGCTCACCACCGCGCAGACCGAACGAGCAGTACTTC. Translating gives CASSPPRRPNEQYF. The V and J genes are TRBV18 and TRBJ2-7, with D unresolved. CDR3 length equals 14 residues. The germline CDR1 and CDR2 sequences are KGHSH and LQKENI. Trimming cost V 0 bases and J 5 bases, with 11 bases left between them.

This clone was detected ten times or more. J is TRBJ1-5 and V is TRBV6-2 or TRBV6-3, with TRBD1 matching 8 bases. This CDR3 is 16 amino acids long. V lost 5 bases, J lost 4 bases, and 10 bases stayed unmatched. CDR1 MNHEY and CDR2 SVGEGT come from the germline V gene. In DNA, the CDR3 is TGTGCCAGCAGTACCTACAGGGGGTGGGGGAATCAGCCCCAGCATTTT. Translated, it gives CASSTYRGWGNQPQHF.

The chain recombines TRBV30 with TRBJ1-3; TRBD1 agrees at 8 bases. The CDR3 covers 13 residues. J was trimmed by 5 bases and V by 6 bases; bases with no gene match: 6. CDR1 and CDR2 from the germline V gene are GTSNPN and SVGIG (reference sequence). For the CDR3, the DNA is TGTGCCTGTTCCGGACAGGGCAGAAACACCATATATTTT. Translated: CACSGQGRNTIYF.